These T cell receptor beta chains were read from a single sample in a study of T cells in Graves' hyperthyroidism and ophthalmopathy. Via MiXCR, TCRdb re-called the multiplex PCR reads, giving one row per CDR3 protein. The data show hundreds of thousands of distinct CDR3 sequences, around 21% seen once. Material for sequencing was blood. All receptors derive from a man aged 25 to 40 with Graves' ophthalmopathy. CDR3s include the opening cysteine and the closing phenylalanine or tryptophan. D genes are given only for firm matches. Clone size is given for some rows only: seen once, a few or many times, or a class if the clone is expanded.

size,D,V,J,length,DNA,CDR3
NA,NA,TRBV6-1,TRBJ1-5,13,TGTGCCAGCAAAACCGCCGAGAATCAGCCCCAGCATTTT,CASKTAENQPQHF
NA,NA,TRBV6-2/TRBV6-3,TRBJ1-1,12,TGTGCCAGCAGTTACTGGGGGTCTGAAGCTTTCTTT,CASSYWGSEAFF
few,TRBD1,TRBV7-2,TRBJ2-7,13,TGTGCCAGCAGCCCGGGACAGGGTCAAGAGCAGTACTTC,CASSPGQGQEQYF
many,TRBD2,TRBV5-1,TRBJ2-7,14,TGCGCCAGCAGCCGGTGGAGCGGGAGCGACGAGCAGTACTTC,CASSRWSGSDEQYF
few,TRBD2,TRBV29-1,TRBJ2-5,13,TGCAGCATACGAACTAGCGGAGCCCCGGCCCAGTACTTC,CSIRTSGAPAQYF
few,NA,TRBV3-1,TRBJ2-1,14,TGTGCCAGCAGTACAGGGACCGCGGACAATGAGCAGTTCTTC,CASSTGTADNEQFF
few,NA,TRBV5-1,TRBJ2-2,14,TGTGCCAGTATCCCGGGACATCTCACCGGGGAGCTGTTTTTT,CASIPGHLTGELFF
NA,NA,TRBV6-1,TRBJ2-6,16,TGTGCCAGCAGTGAAGCACAGTTCTCTGGGGCCAACGTCCTGACTTTC,CASSEAQFSGANVLTF
NA,NA,TRBV6-1,TRBJ2-2,14,TGTGCCAGCGGGCAGGGTGGGGACACCGGGGAGCTGTTTTTT,CASGQGGDTGELFF
NA,TRBD1,TRBV20-1,TRBJ1-1,15,TGCAGTGCTCGACAGGGGGGGGGGATGAACACTGAAGCTTTCTTT,CSARQGGGMNTEAFF
many,NA,TRBV27,TRBJ2-5,14,TGTGCCAGCAGTTTAATTCCAGGGATAGAGACCCAGTACTTC,CASSLIPGIETQYF
NA,TRBD2,TRBV2,TRBJ2-1,15,TGTGCCAGCAGGGAGACTAGCGGGAGCCCCTATGAGCAGTTCTTC,CASRETSGSPYEQFF
NA,NA,TRBV4-1,TRBJ1-4,16,TGCGCCAGCAGCCAAGTTTTCCCCGTAAAACCAGAAAAACTGTTTTTT,CASSQVFPVKPEKLFF
NA,TRBD1,TRBV7-3,TRBJ2-7,15,TGTGCCAGCAGCTTCTACAGGGGCCACCCCTACGAGCAGTACTTC,CASSFYRGHPYEQYF
NA,NA,TRBV2,TRBJ2-2,12,TGTGCCAGCAGTGTTTACGGCGGGGAGCTGTTTTTT,CASSVYGGELFF
many,NA,TRBV28,TRBJ1-1,21,TGTGCCAGCAAGACGGAACCCCTACAGGCTAGACTCTTAACGGGGGACACTGAAGCTTTCTTT,CASKTEPLQARLLTGDTEAFF
NA,NA,TRBV7-3,TRBJ1-1,15,TGTGCCAGCAGCCCGGGGGGGGCCGGTGACACTGAAGCTTTCTTT,CASSPGGAGDTEAFF
many,TRBD1,TRBV7-3,TRBJ2-1,16,TGTGCCAGCAGCTTAAGACGGACAGGGGGTAGGAATGAGCAGTTCTTC,CASSLRRTGGRNEQFF
few,NA,TRBV6-5,TRBJ1-5,18,TGTGCCAGCAGTTATAGACCAGGGGCTGTCGATAGCAATCAGCCCCAGCATTTT,CASSYRPGAVDSNQPQHF
few,NA,TRBV4-3,TRBJ1-1,16,TGCGCCAGCAGCCAAGATCAGGAGGAGGGGAACACTGAAGCTTTCTTT,CASSQDQEEGNTEAFF
NA,NA,TRBV19,TRBJ1-1,11,TGTGCCATACACCAGAGGACCCAAGCTTTCTTT,CAIHQRTQAFF
NA,TRBD2,TRBV28,TRBJ2-1,17,TGTGCCAGCAGTTCCCCTAGCGGGAGGGCCTTTGGCAATGAGCAGTTCTTC,CASSSPSGRAFGNEQFF
NA,TRBD2,TRBV28,TRBJ2-7,14,TGTGCCAGCAGGGGGGGGACGGGACCTTACGAGCAGTACTTC,CASRGGTGPYEQYF
NA,TRBD1,TRBV29-1,TRBJ2-7,14,TGCAGCGTTGAAACCGGGACAGGGGGCCACGAGCAGTACTTC,CSVETGTGGHEQYF
many,TRBD1,TRBV11-2,TRBJ2-1,14,TGTGCCAGCAGCTCCTTGAGACAGGGATATGCGCAGTTCTTC,CASSSLRQGYAQFF
many,NA,TRBV7-2,TRBJ2-7,16,TGTGCCAGCAGCGTCCGTGGGGGCCCGCCGGTCCACGAGCAGTACTTC,CASSVRGGPPVHEQYF